The rows below give T cell receptor beta chains drawn from one sample of a study of long-term antiretroviral therapy in people with HIV. Method: immunoSEQ multiplex PCR; TCRdb's copy keeps in-frame clones and lacks some. There are about 27,000 clones in the sample; over 80% occur only once, and approximately 11% lies in the top ten. The input for sequencing was unsorted PBMCs, taken 0.8 years before starting antiretroviral therapy. The origin of the receptors is a man between 18 and 29 years old with HIV. Both conserved end residues are part of each CDR3. Each record gives: D gene, V gene, J gene, clone size, CDR3 protein, CDR3 DNA. A D gene is named only where the DNA matches it firmly. Rows may omit the clone size; those that give it use once, few, many or a size class.

d_call: NA
v_call: TRBV6-5
j_call: TRBJ2-3
clone_size: NA
cdr3_aa: CASSYGGVSDTQYF
cdr3_nt: TGTGCCAGCAGTTACGGCGGGGTTTCAGATACGCAGTATTTT

d_call: NA
v_call: TRBV19
j_call: TRBJ1-2
clone_size: NA
cdr3_aa: CASSIIGTSHGYTF
cdr3_nt: TGTGCCAGTAGTATTATAGGGACTTCACATGGCTACACCTTC

d_call: TRBD2
v_call: TRBV7-3
j_call: TRBJ2-5
clone_size: NA
cdr3_aa: CASSPTSGGQETQYF
cdr3_nt: TGTGCCAGCAGCCCCACTAGCGGAGGCCAAGAGACCCAGTACTTC

d_call: NA
v_call: TRBV2
j_call: TRBJ1-5
clone_size: NA
cdr3_aa: CASSVGPFSNQPQHF
cdr3_nt: TGTGCCAGCAGTGTTGGGCCTTTTAGCAATCAGCCCCAGCATTTT

d_call: NA
v_call: TRBV7-2
j_call: TRBJ2-7
clone_size: NA
cdr3_aa: CASGFATYEQYF
cdr3_nt: TGTGCCAGCGGCTTCGCCACGTACGAGCAGTACTTC

d_call: NA
v_call: TRBV9
j_call: TRBJ2-3
clone_size: NA
cdr3_aa: CASSPTGLASTDTQYF
cdr3_nt: TGTGCCAGCAGTCCAACAGGGTTAGCGAGCACAGATACGCAGTATTTT

d_call: TRBD1
v_call: TRBV7-3
j_call: TRBJ1-6
clone_size: NA
cdr3_aa: CASSQGQGLSPLHF
cdr3_nt: TGTGCCAGCAGCCAAGGACAGGGCCTTTCACCCCTCCACTTT

d_call: NA
v_call: TRBV5-3
j_call: TRBJ1-2
clone_size: NA
cdr3_aa: CARNHRANYGYTF
cdr3_nt: TGTGCCAGAAACCACAGGGCCAACTATGGCTACACCTTC

d_call: NA
v_call: TRBV7-9
j_call: TRBJ2-7
clone_size: NA
cdr3_aa: CASRLDWGVAESYEQYF
cdr3_nt: TGTGCCAGCAGGTTAGATTGGGGGGTAGCGGAATCCTACGAGCAGTACTTC

d_call: NA
v_call: TRBV7-9
j_call: TRBJ1-1
clone_size: NA
cdr3_aa: CASSFTSVANEAFF
cdr3_nt: TGTGCCAGCAGCTTCACGAGCGTGGCCAATGAAGCTTTCTTT

d_call: TRBD1
v_call: TRBV7-2
j_call: TRBJ1-5
clone_size: NA
cdr3_aa: CASSLAGNRGGNQPQHF
cdr3_nt: TGTGCCAGCAGCTTAGCAGGAAACAGGGGCGGCAATCAGCCCCAGCATTTT

d_call: NA
v_call: TRBV29-1
j_call: TRBJ1-2
clone_size: once
cdr3_aa: CSVVTPDRGYTF
cdr3_nt: TGCAGCGTTGTAACCCCCGACCGCGGCTACACCTTC

d_call: NA
v_call: TRBV2
j_call: TRBJ2-3
clone_size: NA
cdr3_aa: CASRELLGADTQYF
cdr3_nt: TGTGCCAGCAGAGAGTTGCTAGGAGCAGATACGCAGTATTTT

d_call: NA
v_call: TRBV19
j_call: TRBJ2-2
clone_size: NA
cdr3_aa: CASSMVSMNTGELFF
cdr3_nt: TGTGCCAGTAGTATGGTTTCCATGAACACCGGGGAGCTGTTTTTT

d_call: NA
v_call: TRBV19
j_call: TRBJ1-1
clone_size: NA
cdr3_aa: CASSAGGGNTEAFF
cdr3_nt: TGTGCCAGTAGTGCTGGCGGGGGAAACACTGAAGCTTTCTTT